The rows below give T cell receptor beta chains drawn from one sample of a study of cytomegalovirus exposure and HLA in healthy donors. Here immunoSEQ multiplex PCR was the method, and the copy in TCRdb shows in-frame clones only, minus some. This table has 250,000 or so clones, around 90% appearing once. The sequenced material came from PBMCs. The origin of the receptors is a young woman in good health and CMV-seronegative. The CDR3 runs from the conserved cysteine through the conserved F or W. A D gene is named only where the DNA matches it firmly. Rows give clone size only sometimes, using once, few, many, or a class for an expanded clone.

CDR3 DNA,CDR3 protein,J gene,clone size,D gene,V gene
TGTGCCAGCCGATGGGGAGTTGGGGACACTGAAGCTTTCTTT,CASRWGVGDTEAFF,TRBJ1-1,-,-,TRBV28
TGCGCCAGCAGCCAACTTCCTAATGAAAAACTGTTTTTT,CASSQLPNEKLFF,TRBJ1-4,-,-,TRBV4-1
TGTGCCAGCAGCGTAGATAGTATTAGCGGGGCGTACAATGAGCAGTTCTTC,CASSVDSISGAYNEQFF,TRBJ2-1,-,TRBD2,TRBV9
TGTGCCATCAATGCAGTCAGCTCTGGAAACACCATATATTTT,CAINAVSSGNTIYF,TRBJ1-3,-,-,TRBV10-3
TGTGCCAGCAGTGGACAGGTCTACTCCTACGAGCAGTACTTC,CASSGQVYSYEQYF,TRBJ2-7,-,-,TRBV6-1
TGTGCCAGCAGCTTAGGGAAGGGGTGGGAGACCCAGTACTTC,CASSLGKGWETQYF,TRBJ2-5,-,-,TRBV13
TGTGCCAGCACGATAGCGGGGGCTAGCACAGATACGCAGTATTTT,CASTIAGASTDTQYF,TRBJ2-3,-,TRBD2,TRBV18
TGTGCCAGCGAACAGGGTAGATACACTGAAGCTTTCTTT,CASEQGRYTEAFF,TRBJ1-1,-,-,TRBV28
TGTGCCAGCAGTTTAGGCACGGGCACCGGGGAGCTGTTTTTT,CASSLGTGTGELFF,TRBJ2-2,-,-,TRBV27
TGTGCCAGCAGCGCCGGGACAGGGCGTGGCTACACCTTC,CASSAGTGRGYTF,TRBJ1-2,-,TRBD1,TRBV5-4
TGCGCCAGTCTAAAGGGACAGGGAGGCGCCGGGGAGCTGTTTTTT,CASLKGQGGAGELFF,TRBJ2-2,-,TRBD1,TRBV5-1
TGTGCCAGCAGCTATGGGGGCCAAACAGAAGGCGTAAATTCACCCCTCCACTTT,CASSYGGQTEGVNSPLHF,TRBJ1-6,-,-,TRBV5-6
TGTGCCAGCAGTGAATTGGGCACGGCAGAAGAAAAACTGTTTTTT,CASSELGTAEEKLFF,TRBJ1-4,-,-,TRBV25-1
TGTGCCAGCAGCTTAGGGCTAGCGGGGGGGTACAATGAGCAGTTCTTC,CASSLGLAGGYNEQFF,TRBJ2-1,-,TRBD2,TRBV7-6
TGTGCCAGCAATGGCCCGGGACAGGGGAGGACTGAAGCTTTCTTT,CASNGPGQGRTEAFF,TRBJ1-1,-,TRBD1,TRBV27
TGTGCCAGCAGCTCAGGACAGGGCAGCACTGAAGCTTTCTTT,CASSSGQGSTEAFF,TRBJ1-1,-,TRBD1,TRBV5-6
TGTGCCAGCAAGGGGTCTGGAGAGACCCAGTACTTC,CASKGSGETQYF,TRBJ2-5,-,-,TRBV5-4
TGTGCCAGCAGTTTTGCGGGGATTAGCGGGGGAGTCACAGATACGCAGTATTTT,CASSFAGISGGVTDTQYF,TRBJ2-3,-,TRBD2,TRBV28
TGTGCCAGCAGTTTAGGACAGGGGTACATTGGCAATCAGCCCCAGCATTTT,CASSLGQGYIGNQPQHF,TRBJ1-5,-,TRBD1,TRBV28
TGTGCCAGCAGCCCAGGACAGTCACGGACTAATTCACCCCTCCACTTT,CASSPGQSRTNSPLHF,TRBJ1-6,-,-,TRBV9
TGTGCCAGCAGTTCGGGAGCTTTCTTT,CASSSGAFF,TRBJ1-1,few,-,TRBV6-6
TGTGCCTGGAAAGACAGTTACGAGCAGTACTTC,CAWKDSYEQYF,TRBJ2-7,-,-,TRBV30
TGTGCCAGCGGTGAGGGACAGGCCTATGGCTACACCTTC,CASGEGQAYGYTF,TRBJ1-2,-,TRBD1,TRBV28
TGCGCCAGCAGCCAAGATTTGGCGACTAGCGTTTACGAGCAGTACTTC,CASSQDLATSVYEQYF,TRBJ2-7,-,TRBD2,TRBV4-3
TGTGCCAGCAGCATCCAGGGGACTAGGCTTGTAGAGACCCAGTACTTC,CASSIQGTRLVETQYF,TRBJ2-5,-,TRBD2,TRBV7-6
TGTGCCAGCAGTTTATTTGGACACCCTTCAACTTCAACTAATGAAAAACTGTTTTTT,CASSLFGHPSTSTNEKLFF,TRBJ1-4,-,-,TRBV27
TGCGCCAGCAGCGTTGCTTATTCCGGGACAGTAGGGACTGAAGCTTTCTTT,CASSVAYSGTVGTEAFF,TRBJ1-1,-,TRBD1,TRBV5-1
TGTGCCAGTACCCGTAGGACAGGGGGTATCTACAATGAGCAGTTCTTC,CASTRRTGGIYNEQFF,TRBJ2-1,-,TRBD1,TRBV19
TGCGCCAGCAGCCAAGATCTGGGCCAGCGGGACGCTGAAGCTTTCTTT,CASSQDLGQRDAEAFF,TRBJ1-1,-,-,TRBV4-3
TGTGCCAGCAGCTTTGGAGACAGGGATTCACCCCTCCACTTT,CASSFGDRDSPLHF,TRBJ1-6,-,TRBD1,TRBV7-2
TGTGCCAGCAGCTTAGTTAAGGGAGACAGGAGCTCCTATAATTCACCCCTCCACTTT,CASSLVKGDRSSYNSPLHF,TRBJ1-6,-,-,TRBV7-8
TGTGCCAGCAGCCGGGACAGCATAGTAAATGAGCAGTTCTTC,CASSRDSIVNEQFF,TRBJ2-1,-,TRBD1,TRBV11-2
TGTGCCATCAGTGAGTCCCCCGGGGGGGGCTACACCTTC,CAISESPGGGYTF,TRBJ1-2,-,-,TRBV10-3
TGCGCCAGCAGCCAAGATCTGGGGGCGCCGGGCTACACCTTC,CASSQDLGAPGYTF,TRBJ1-2,-,-,TRBV4-3
TGTGCCAGTAGACTAGCGGGGGACAATGAGCAGTTCTTC,CASRLAGDNEQFF,TRBJ2-1,-,TRBD2,TRBV19
TGCGCCAGCAGCCAAGATCCCCCTCCGGACAGCCTGAACACTGAAGCTTTCTTT,CASSQDPPPDSLNTEAFF,TRBJ1-1,-,-,TRBV4-3
TGTGCCAGCAGTTTATATTCGACAACCTACTACGAGCAGTACTTC,CASSLYSTTYYEQYF,TRBJ2-7,-,-,TRBV27
TGTGCCAGTAGTATACAGGGGCCCCACTACAATGAGCAGTTCTTC,CASSIQGPHYNEQFF,TRBJ2-1,-,-,TRBV19
TGTGCCAGCTCACCTGACAGAGGATTCGAGCAGTACTTC,CASSPDRGFEQYF,TRBJ2-7,few,-,TRBV18
TGTGCCAGCAGCGCGGTGACAGGGATCAGTGGCTACACCTTC,CASSAVTGISGYTF,TRBJ1-2,few,TRBD1,TRBV9